This T cell receptor beta chain was captured by sequencing in a study of T cell responses to AZD1222 COVID-19 vaccine. TCRdb keeps only in-frame clones here, not all; method: immunoSEQ multiplex PCR. The repertoire includes about 100,000 clones, over 85% of them detected once, and about 3% sits in the top ten. The germline CDR1 and CDR2 sequences are SNHLY and FYNNEI. The CDR3 has 16 residues. Trimming cost V 6 bases and J 6 bases; bases outside gene matches: 9. Points from the study as a whole: Spike was spanned by vaccine-associated CD4 TCRs, with dominance at 160-218 and 743-854. Scientists sampled the repertoires only once the peak T cell response had passed. Among the donors, most were white British and more were female, and clonal diversity was possibly underestimated.

Worth noting for this clone: Its antigen is not known.

The V call is TRBV2, the J call TRBJ2-3; 13 bases fit TRBD2. This TCR came from an adult in good health. Material: peripheral blood, obtained on day 0 of MenACWY control vaccination. This chain's CDR3 is CASRAQLAGGPDTQYF. The DNA of the CDR3 is TGTGCCAGCAGAGCCCAACTAGCGGGGGGGCCTGATACGCAGTATTTT.